A single sample is the source of the 12 T cell receptor beta chains below, sequenced in a study of tumor-infiltrating lymphocytes in primary liver carcinoma. In addition to blood RNA drawn from unsorted whole blood, germline DNA was extracted. The template, roughly 550 ng total RNA, yielded TCR beta cDNA made with a constant-region primer. TCR beta libraries came from three nested multiplex PCR rounds using slightly modified ARM-PCR. With TRBV1-TRBV30 forward primers and a C-beta reverse primer, the first two PCR rounds were run for 9 to 10 cycles each. TCRdb reprocessed the multiplex PCR reads via MiXCR and lists one record per CDR3 protein. The data show some 180,000 distinct CDR3 sequences, 60% seen once. The sequenced material came from peripheral blood. These receptor sequences come from a man in his forties with primary liver carcinoma and hepatitis B virus infection.

The chain links TRBV6-5 to TRBJ1-4, with a weak D call TRBD1 (5 bases). Germline V gives CDR1 MNHEY, CDR2 SVGAGI. The CDR3 loop spans 15 amino acids. Between the trimmed V and J ends, which lost 4 bases and 4 bases, there was a span of 13 bases. The CDR3 DNA sequence: TGTGCCAGCAGTTCCGCCGGGACGGGTAATGAAAAACTGTTTTTT. As protein: CASSSAGTGNEKLFF.

Of note for this clonotype: At one end the junction does not follow the germline gene, possibly because of a read error. This chain uses TRBV6-1 with TRBJ2-2, with 9 nucleotides matching TRBD1. The CDR3 consists of 14 residues. Germline V CDR1 and CDR2: MNHNS, SASEGT. For the CDR3, the DNA is TGTGCCAGCACCCGGACAGGGGCCACCGGGGAGTTGTTTTTT. Translated, it gives CASTRTGATGELFF.

A word on this clonotype: One end of the junction varies from germline; a read error may be responsible. This chain connects TRBV11-2 to TRBJ1-1; possible D gene TRBD1, 5 bases. CDR3 length: 16 residues. Germline V CDR1 and CDR2: SGHAT, FQNNGV. DNA of the CDR3: TGTGCTAGCAGCTTAGGCTGGTCCAGGGTGGACACTGAAGCTTTCTTT. Its protein product is CASSLGWSRVDTEAFF.

Regarding this clonotype: Given the absence of the conserved phenylalanine or tryptophan at the CDR3 end, a read error is likely. The chain is built from TRBV4-1 and TRBJ1-2; D unclear. CDR3 length: 14 residues. Germline assignment: CDR1 MGHRA and CDR2 YSYEKL. The CDR3 DNA reads TGCGCCAGCAGCCAACCTAAGCGAAGCTATTGCTACACCTCC. This sequence encodes CASSQPKRSYCYTS.

Regarding this clonotype: It may be a read error: a sequence one base away is much more abundant. The CDR3 end shows no conserved phenylalanine or tryptophan, and so a read error is likely. The CDR3 coding sequence is TGTGCCAGCAGCCGGGACGGCCCATGGTCACCCCTCCACATT. This translates into CASSRDGPWSPLHI. The genes are TRBV6-6 and TRBJ1-6; D may be TRBD1 (5 bases). CDR1 and CDR2 (germline): MNHNY, SVGAGI (reference sequence). Trimming stripped 6 bases from V and 10 bases from J, with 16 bases between. This CDR3 spans 14 amino acids.

Note on this clonotype: A much more abundant neighbour one base away suggests this may be a read error. The chain carries TRBV11-2 and TRBJ1-1; D might be TRBD1 (5 bases). The CDR3 covers 14 residues. CDR1 and CDR2 (germline): SGHAT, FQNNGV. CDR3: CASILWLQGSEAFF. The CDR3 nucleotides read TGTGCCAGCATCTTATGGTTGCAGGGATCTGAAGCTTTCTTT.

About this clonotype: This could be a read error, since a much larger clone is one nucleotide away. The chain joins TRBV11-1 to TRBJ2-5, with a tentative D call TRBD1 (6 bases). CDR1 is SGHAT, CDR2 FQDESV, per germline (reference sequence). CDR3 length equals 15 residues. The CDR3 protein is CASSPKDRSQGTQYF. DNA for the CDR3: TGTGCCAGCAGCCCTAAGGACAGATCTCAAGGGACCCAGTACTTC. Based on the CDR3 plus reference TRBV11-1 and TRBJ2-5, the full variable domain is EAEVAQSPRYKITEKSQAVAFWCDPISGHATLYWYRQILGQGPELLVQFQDESVVDDSQLPKDRFSAERLKGVDSTLKIQPAELGDSAMYLCASSPKDRSQGTQYFGPGTRLLVL.

The chain is built from TRBV30 and TRBJ2-3; possible D gene TRBD2, 5 bases. The CDR3 runs 15 residues. Trimming cost V 3 bases and J 6 bases, with 19 bases left between them. CDR1 is GTSNPN, CDR2 SVGIG, per germline (reference sequence). The CDR3 protein is CAWSRRGRNTDTQYF. CDR3 nucleotides: TGTGCCTGGAGCCGGAGAGGGAGAAACACGGATACGCAGTATTTT.

The V and J genes are TRBV10-3 and TRBJ2-1; tentatively, D is TRBD2 (5 bases). Trimming took off 2 bases at V and 8 bases at J, with 10 bases between the two ends. The CDR3 is 13 amino acids. CDR1 and CDR2 (germline): ENHRY, SYGVKD. The CDR3: CAISEREADEQFF. For the CDR3, the DNA is TGTGCCATCAGTGAGCGGGAAGCGGATGAGCAGTTCTTC.

This chain's CDR3 is CASSLPQGGRETQYF. The DNA for the CDR3 is TGTGCCAGCAGCTTACCCCAGGGAGGTCGGGAGACCCAGTACTTC. The rearrangement joins TRBV11-2 to TRBJ2-5, with D perhaps TRBD2 (6 bases). The CDR3 totals 15 residues. CDR1 is SGHAT and CDR2 is FQNNGV in the germline V gene. The germline V and J ends were trimmed by 2 bases and 5 bases, with 15 bases remaining between them.

The rearrangement uses TRBV23-1 and TRBJ2-1; TRBD2 matches 7 bases. TRBV23-1 is recorded as an ORF, its role being uncertain. The CDR3 length is 15 residues. Losses at the gene ends were 4 bases for V and 5 bases for J; bases not matched to a gene: 8. The CDR3 sequence is CASSRGCGSNNEQFF. The CDR3 bases are TGCGCCAGCAGTCGGGGGTGCGGGAGTAACAATGAGCAGTTCTTC.

The rearrangement uses TRBV11-2 and TRBJ1-5, with D possibly matching TRBD1 (5 bases). The germline V gene encodes CDR1 SGHAT and CDR2 FQNNGV. Trimming stripped 3 bases from V and 3 bases from J, with 12 bases between. The CDR3 covers 15 residues. The CDR3 DNA follows: TGTGCCAGCAGCTTGGGGCAGGGAGCCAATCAGCCCCAGCATTTT. This encodes CASSLGQGANQPQHF.